Below, 27 T cell receptor beta chains from the same sample are listed, as sequenced in a study of blood T cell repertoires in COVID-19. Here immunoSEQ multiplex PCR was the method, and the copy in TCRdb shows in-frame clones only, minus some. The table shows about 480,000 clones, with 87% occurring only once. The sequencing input was PBMCs or T cells enriched from blood (not recorded which). These TCRs come from a woman between 18 and 29 years old with acute COVID-19.

V usage is TRBV11-1 and J usage is TRBJ2-6; D is uncertain. The CDR3 spans 16 residues. CDR1 SGHAT and CDR2 FQDESV come from the germline V gene (reference sequence). V was shortened by 2 bases and J by 4 bases, with 12 bases between the two germline ends. CDR3 residues: CASSLRSSPGANVLTF. The CDR3 DNA is TGTGCCAGCAGCTTACGGAGTAGCCCCGGGGCCAACGTCCTGACTTTC. Full variable domain (outside the CDR3, taken from reference TRBV11-1 and TRBJ2-6): EAEVAQSPRYKITEKSQAVAFWCDPISGHATLYWYRQILGQGPELLVQFQDESVVDDSQLPKDRFSAERLKGVDSTLKIQPAELGDSAMYLCASSLRSSPGANVLTFGAGSRLTVL.

This chain joins TRBV30 and TRBJ1-5; D is unclear. Trimming took 0 bases from V and 10 from J, leaving 13 bases between them. The germline gives CDR1 GTSNPN, CDR2 SVGIG (reference sequence). There are 13 residues in the CDR3. Here the CDR3 DNA reads TGTGCCTGGAGTGTAGACGGCCTAGGACCCCAGCATTTT. Translated: CAWSVDGLGPQHF.

J is TRBJ1-1 and V is TRBV12-3 or TRBV12-4, with D tentatively TRBD1 (6 bases). V gave up 4 bases and J gave up 8 bases, with 11 bases separating them. The CDR3 contains 12 residues. The CDR3, as DNA: TGTGCCAGCAGTTCCCCAGGGGACGAAGCTTTCTTT. It specifies CASSSPGDEAFF.

Comments on this clone: Sequence at one end of the junction differs from germline and may be a read error. The CDR3 loop is CASSLVGGGIRATNEKLFF. The CDR3 bases are TGTGCCAGCAGCTTGGTCGGAGGGGGCATCCGTGCAACTAATGAAAAACTGTTTTTT. V and J are TRBV5-1 and TRBJ1-4; 7 bases line up with TRBD1. The CDR3 runs 19 residues. CDR1 is SGHRS and CDR2 is YFSETQ in the germline V gene.

V is TRBV12-5 and J is TRBJ2-4, with TRBD2 identical over 8 bases. The CDR3 runs to 18 residues. V gave up 10 bases and J gave up 0 bases; unmatched junction bases: 17. CDR1 and CDR2 (germline): LGHNT, FRNRAP. The CDR3 region is CATVKAGVDDKAKNIQYF. The CDR3 DNA reads TGTGCTACTGTTAAAGCGGGAGTCGATGATAAAGCCAAAAACATTCAGTACTTC.

The chain has TRBV10-3 and TRBJ2-2; 12 positions match TRBD2. Germline CDR1 ENHRY, CDR2 SYGVKD. This CDR3 is 15 amino acids long. V trimming: 7 bases; J trimming: 6 bases; junction bases outside the gene matches: 6. The CDR3 DNA sequence: TGTGCCATCAAATCGACTAGCGGGAGTCCCGGGGAGCTGTTTTTT. The encoded protein is CAIKSTSGSPGELFF.

This chain links TRBV7-9 with TRBJ1-2; 11 bases align to TRBD1. J lost 8 bases, V lost 5 bases, and 13 bases had no gene match. Germline V gene sequence: CDR1 SEHNR, CDR2 FQNEAQ (reference sequence). CDR3 length equals 16 residues. The CDR3 DNA reads as TGTGCCAGCAGCCATCTTTTAACGGGACAGGGGGGCGGCTACACCTTC. Translating gives CASSHLLTGQGGGYTF.

A note on this clone: The sample contains more than one DNA sequence encoding this CDR3. V and J are TRBV5-1 and TRBJ2-5; tentative D call: TRBD1 (6 bases). V was trimmed by 0 bases and J by 9 bases, leaving 6 bases between them. The CDR3 extends over 11 amino acids. Germline loops: CDR1 SGHRS, CDR2 YFSETQ. CDR3 protein: CASSLDRAQYF. The CDR3 DNA is TGCGCCAGCAGCTTGGACAGGGCCCAGTACTTC.

The rearrangement uses TRBV4-2 and TRBJ2-3; D may be TRBD2 (7 bases). V dropped 0 bases and J dropped 1 base, with 14 bases sitting between them. CDR1 is LGHNA, CDR2 YNFKEQ, per germline. The CDR3 is 17 residues long. The CDR3 protein is CASSQDWRGGGTDTQYF. The CDR3, as DNA: TGTGCCAGCAGCCAAGATTGGAGGGGGGGAGGCACAGATACGCAGTATTTT.

This clone was recorded once. The same CDR3 can be traced to other DNA sequences in this sample. This chain joins TRBV2 and TRBJ2-1; possibly TRBD2 for D (6 bases). The V end was cut by 7 bases, the J end by 6 bases, with 7 bases between. CDR1 and CDR2 (germline): SNHLY, FYNNEI. This CDR3 is 11 amino acids long. In nucleotides, the CDR3 is TGTGCCAGCAACGGGGGCAATGAGCAGTTCTTC. This translates into CASNGGNEQFF.

This clone turned up a few times. The rearrangement joins TRBV9 to TRBJ2-5; 10 bases agree with TRBD2. The CDR3 has 16 residues. Germline loops: CDR1 SGDLS, CDR2 YYNGEE. Trimming took 0 bases from V and 1 from J; bases not matched to a gene: 3. CDR3 sequence (DNA): TGTGCCAGCAGCGTAGGGGCTAGCGGGGGCCAAGAGACCCAGTACTTC. It codes for CASSVGASGGQETQYF.

The chain carries TRBV4-2 and TRBJ2-1, with 13 bases matching TRBD2. Germline CDR1 LGHNA, CDR2 YNFKEQ. The ends lost 0 bases at V and 4 bases at J; junction bases unmatched: 9. The CDR3 covers 19 residues. The CDR3: CASSQDRTSGGTVYNEQFF. CDR3 nucleotide sequence: TGTGCCAGCAGCCAAGATCGGACTAGCGGGGGCACCGTGTACAATGAGCAGTTCTTC.

The gene calls are TRBV9 and TRBJ2-1, with 9 bases aligning to TRBD1. Looked up from germline, CDR1 is SGDLS and CDR2 is YYNGEE. V lost 0 bases and J lost 7; bases outside the gene matches: 8. This CDR3 contains 16 residues. The chain's CDR3 is CASSVGDRGWGNEQFF. In DNA form, the CDR3 reads TGTGCCAGCAGCGTAGGAGACAGGGGGTGGGGAAATGAGCAGTTCTTC.

The V call is TRBV24-1, the J call TRBJ1-5; D not resolved. Trimming took off 4 bases at V and 4 bases at J, with 7 bases between the two ends. The CDR3 consists of 13 residues. In germline, CDR1 is KGHDR, CDR2 SFDVKD. In nucleotides, the CDR3 is TGTGCCACCAGTGAGGCAAATAATCAGCCCCAGCATTTT. It encodes CATSEANNQPQHF.

The V gene is TRBV25-1, the J gene TRBJ1-6, with 9 bases matching TRBD1. Germline V CDR1 and CDR2: MGHDK, SYGVNS. V was pared by 3 bases and J by 10 bases, with 4 bases of the junction left unmatched. This CDR3 contains 14 residues. For the CDR3, the DNA is TGTGCCAGCAGTGACCTCGACAGGGGGTCACCCCTCCACTTT. It yields the protein CASSDLDRGSPLHF.

This chain links TRBV4-3 with TRBJ1-1; D might be TRBD1 (6 bases). Trimming left V 3 bases short and J 6 bases short, with 11 bases between. The CDR3 totals 13 residues. Germline CDR1 LGHNA, CDR2 YSLEER. CDR3 sequence: CASSQGGGAEAFF. The CDR3 bases are TGCGCCAGCAGCCAGGGAGGGGGGGCTGAAGCTTTCTTT.

Only one count was recorded for this clone. V is TRBV28 and J is TRBJ2-1; the match to TRBD2 covers 8 bases. The V gene end was trimmed by 4 bases and the J gene end by 6 bases; junction bases not matched to a gene: 2. Germline-derived CDR1 and CDR2 are MDHEN and SYDVKM. There are 13 residues in the CDR3. The CDR3 is CASSYGLANEQFF. DNA for the CDR3: TGTGCCAGCAGTTATGGACTAGCCAATGAGCAGTTCTTC. Using reference TRBV28 and TRBJ2-1 for the parts outside the CDR3, the full variable domain is DVKVTQSSRYLVKRTGEKVFLECVQDMDHENMFWYRQDPGLGLRLIYFSYDVKMKEKGDIPEGYSVSREKKERFSLILESASTNQTSMYLCASSYGLANEQFFGPGTRLTVL.

This sequence joins TRBV7-8 and TRBJ2-1; D is ambiguous. CDR1 and CDR2 (germline): SGHVS, FQNEAQ. Trimming stripped 1 base from V and 4 bases from J, with 8 bases between. The CDR3 consists of 14 residues. Here the CDR3 reads CASSLDQVYNEQFF. As DNA, the CDR3 is TGTGCCAGCAGCTTAGATCAGGTATACAATGAGCAGTTCTTC.

The chain combines TRBV6-5 with TRBJ2-7; no reliable D call. With 6 bases removed from V and 0 bases from J, the gap between germline ends came to 6 bases. Germline CDR1 is MNHEY and CDR2 is SVGAGI. The CDR3 loop spans 12 amino acids. The chain's CDR3 is CASRANSYEQYF. CDR3 coding DNA: TGTGCCAGCAGGGCCAACTCCTACGAGCAGTACTTC.

The rearrangement uses TRBV27 and TRBJ2-1, with 9 positions matching TRBD2. This CDR3 comprises 14 residues. CDR1 MNHEY and CDR2 SMNVEV come from the germline V gene (reference sequence). J gave up 7 bases and V 4 bases, and 5 bases lay outside the gene matches. In DNA form, the CDR3 reads TGTGCCAGCAGTTCAGCGGGGGGCAAGAATGAGCAGTTCTTC. It codes for CASSSAGGKNEQFF.

This clone was seen a few times. The chain has TRBV28 and TRBJ2-1, with 11 bases identical to TRBD2. Trimming took 2 bases from V and 7 from J; bases not matched to a gene: 1. The CDR3 is made up of 14 amino acids. Germline V gene data show CDR1 as MDHEN and CDR2 as SYDVKM. DNA of the CDR3: TGTGCCAGCAGTTTACCTAGCGGGAGGAATGAGCAGTTCTTC. Translating it yields CASSLPSGRNEQFF.

The V and J genes are TRBV12-3 or TRBV12-4 and TRBJ1-6; D gene unclear. The V and J ends lost 2 bases and 7 bases respectively, with 3 bases between them. The CDR3 extends over 12 amino acids. The CDR3 nucleotides are TGTGCCAGCAGTTTACCGAATTCACCCCTCCACTTT. This codes for CASSLPNSPLHF.

The chain has TRBV28 and TRBJ2-2, with D perhaps TRBD2 (5 bases). CDR3 length: 12 residues. Trimming removed 10 bases at V and 7 bases at J, with 13 bases between. Looked up from germline, CDR1 is MDHEN and CDR2 is SYDVKM. CDR3 residues: CATYSVSGELFF. DNA for the CDR3: TGTGCCACCTATAGCGTTAGCGGGGAGCTGTTTTTT.

The CDR3 spells CASSFGGLDQPQHF. DNA for the CDR3: TGTGCCAGCAGCTTCGGGGGACTGGATCAGCCCCAGCATTTT. J is TRBJ1-5 and V is TRBV7-9; D possibly corresponds to TRBD1 (5 bases). CDR1 SEHNR and CDR2 FQNEAQ come from the germline V gene (reference sequence). The V end was cut by 3 bases, the J end by 5 bases, with 11 bases between. This CDR3 spans 14 amino acids.

The chain uses TRBV6-5 and TRBJ1-2; 7 nucleotides align to TRBD1. Trimming removed 4 bases from V and 4 bases from J; junction bases left unmatched: 3. CDR1 is MNHEY, CDR2 SVGAGI, per germline. The CDR3 extends over 13 amino acids. CDR3 region: CASSSDRAYGYTF. For the CDR3, the DNA is TGTGCCAGCAGTTCCGACAGGGCCTATGGCTACACCTTC.

The chain combines TRBV28 with TRBJ2-7, with a possible D match to TRBD1 (5 bases). The ends were cut back, 6 bases at V and 9 bases at J, with 21 bases in the middle. CDR3 length: 14 amino acids. Germline V gives CDR1 MDHEN, CDR2 SYDVKM. DNA for the CDR3: TGTGCCAGCAGCTCACGTAAGCTACAGGCCGCGCAGTACTTC. It is translated as CASSSRKLQAAQYF.

The sample holds one count of this clone. This chain joins TRBV4-3 and TRBJ1-6; D call uncertain. This CDR3 comprises 15 residues. The V gene lost 1 base and the J gene lost 7 bases, with 11 bases spanning the gap. From germline, CDR1 is LGHNA and CDR2 YSLEER. CDR3 nucleotide sequence: TGCGCCAGCAGCCAAGGGAGTGAAGTAAATTCACCCCTCCACTTT. Translated: CASSQGSEVNSPLHF.